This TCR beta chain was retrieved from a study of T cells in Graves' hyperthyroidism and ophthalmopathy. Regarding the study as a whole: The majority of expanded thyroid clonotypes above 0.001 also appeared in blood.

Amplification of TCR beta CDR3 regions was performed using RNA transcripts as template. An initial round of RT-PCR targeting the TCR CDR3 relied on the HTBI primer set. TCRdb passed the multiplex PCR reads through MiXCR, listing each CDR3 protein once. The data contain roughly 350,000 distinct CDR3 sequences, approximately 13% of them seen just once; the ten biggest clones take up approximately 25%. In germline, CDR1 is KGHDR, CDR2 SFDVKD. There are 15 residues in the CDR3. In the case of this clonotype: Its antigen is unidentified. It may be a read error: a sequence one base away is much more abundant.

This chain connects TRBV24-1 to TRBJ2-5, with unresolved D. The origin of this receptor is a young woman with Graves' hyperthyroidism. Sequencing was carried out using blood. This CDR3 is CASSEAGRATETQYF. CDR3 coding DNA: TGTGCCTCCAGTGAAGCCGGACGGGCTACAGAGACCCAGTACTTC.